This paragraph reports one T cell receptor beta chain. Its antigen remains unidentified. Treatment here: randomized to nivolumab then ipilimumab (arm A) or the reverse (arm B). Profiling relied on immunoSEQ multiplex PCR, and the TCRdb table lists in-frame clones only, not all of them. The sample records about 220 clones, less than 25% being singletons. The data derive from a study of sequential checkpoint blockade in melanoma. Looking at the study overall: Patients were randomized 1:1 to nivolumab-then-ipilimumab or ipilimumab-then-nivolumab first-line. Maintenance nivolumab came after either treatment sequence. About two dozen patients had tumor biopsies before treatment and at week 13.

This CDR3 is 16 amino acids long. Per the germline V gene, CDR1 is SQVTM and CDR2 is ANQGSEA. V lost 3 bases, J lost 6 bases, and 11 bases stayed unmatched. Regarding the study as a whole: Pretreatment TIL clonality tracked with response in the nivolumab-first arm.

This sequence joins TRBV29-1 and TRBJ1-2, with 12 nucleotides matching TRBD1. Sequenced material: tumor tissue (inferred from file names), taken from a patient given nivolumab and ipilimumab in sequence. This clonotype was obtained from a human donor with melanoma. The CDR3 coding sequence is TGCAGCGTTGACCCCGGGACAGGGGGCGTTGGACATGGCTACACCTTC. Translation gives CSVDPGTGGVGHGYTF.